The table lists the clone carrying this TCR beta chain with many counts. Its antigen is not known. Regions amplified from RNA transcripts were the TCR beta CDR3 regions. The TCR CDR3 was amplified in a first-round RT-PCR using the HTBI primer set. TCRdb itself ran the multiplex PCR reads through MiXCR, one entry per CDR3 protein. This table has a few hundred thousand distinct CDR3 sequences, around 16% appearing once. These data come from a study of T cells in Graves' hyperthyroidism and ophthalmopathy. Study results and limitations: Expanded thyroid clonotypes (above 0.001) were mostly also found in blood.

Graves' hyperthyroidism is called stable when ophthalmopathy does not progress within 18 months. For the diagnoses, clinical symptoms, serum thyroxine and TRAb, thyroid ultrasound and orbital computed tomography were used. Using approximately 10 ml of fresh peripheral blood, PBMCs were prepared. The clonotype comes from a young woman with Graves' hyperthyroidism. The sample taken for sequencing was blood.

CDR3 in DNA: TGTGCCAGCAGTTTTACGGCGGGAGGGCCGGCTGAGCAGTTCTTC. It yields the protein CASSFTAGGPAEQFF. The chain links TRBV28 to TRBJ2-1; 9 bases fit TRBD2. Per the germline V gene, CDR1 is MDHEN and CDR2 is SYDVKM. V gave up 3 bases and J gave up 9 bases; unmatched junction bases: 9. This CDR3 spans 15 amino acids.